This T cell receptor beta chain was documented in a study of neurological immune-mediated disorders. General study points: The greatest TCR clonal expansion occurred in HTLV-1-associated myelopathy and the least in multiple sclerosis, which fell below healthy controls.

The CDR3 totals 13 residues. V dropped 5 bases and J dropped 1 base, with 11 bases sitting between them. The germline gives CDR1 DFQATT, CDR2 SNEGSKA (reference sequence). This clonotype has at least ten counts. Its antigen is unknown. From the 5' RACE reads, TCRdb called clonotypes with MiXCR, one entry per CDR3 protein. This table has about 120,000 distinct CDR3 sequences, about 3.2% appearing once. The specimen was PBMCs. The gene calls are TRBV20-1 and TRBJ2-5, with no clear D. This receptor was identified in a woman aged 25 to 45 with multiple sclerosis. CDR3 sequence reads: CSARYGTQETQYF. CDR3 nucleotides: TGCAGTGCTCGATACGGAACCCAAGAGACCCAGTACTTC.